The entry that follows covers one TCR beta chain sequence. This sample stems from a study of blood T cell repertoires in COVID-19. Background on the study: Samples came from the United States, Italy and Spain, spanning acute and convalescent COVID-19. PBMCs, B-cell-depleted T cells, or T cells were the source of the cDNA or gDNA that made up the material.

How the authors handled the data: Using reference gene primer amplification, nucleated cell counts were estimated. Sequencing used immunoSEQ multiplex PCR; TCRdb keeps in-frame clones, though not all of them. V and J calls and clone size are copied from that table; D and trimming were computed from the DNA. The sample lists tens of thousands of clones; around 83% were seen once. The ends lost 6 bases at V and 6 bases at J; junction bases unmatched: 10. The germline CDR1 and CDR2 sequences are SGDLS and YYNGEE. The CDR3 length is 15 residues. The sample consisted of peripheral blood. J is TRBJ2-2 and V is TRBV9; 8 bases line up with TRBD2. This TCR was sampled from a woman aged 80 or older in a cohort sampled during active or convalescent COVID-19. The CDR3 is CASNNLGLGSGELFF. CDR3 DNA: TGTGCCAGCAACAACCTGGGACTAGGGTCCGGGGAGCTGTTTTTT.